These 14 T cell receptor beta chains share one sample of origin, sequenced in a study of blood T cells in healthy people across ages. The authors ran a second PCR of about 6 to 11 cycles using a sample-barcoded 5' primer and a J-beta primer mix. TCRdb reprocessed the 5' RACE reads via MiXCR and lists one record per CDR3 protein. The profile covers 1.5 million to 2 million distinct CDR3 sequences, with around half appearing a single time and around 2.1% taken by the ten largest. The sequencing input was blood. The receptors here all came from a middle-aged woman in good health.

The V and J genes are TRBV28 and TRBJ2-5; D is undetermined. Trimming stripped 4 bases from V and 5 bases from J, with 17 bases between. The CDR3 loop spans 15 amino acids. Per germline, CDR1 MDHEN and CDR2 SYDVKM. The CDR3 region has the DNA TGTGCCAGCAGTTACCCCGAAAGTGTCTCGGAGACCCAGTACTTC. Its protein is CASSYPESVSETQYF.

The chain is built from TRBV7-2 and TRBJ2-3, with 14 bases identical to TRBD2. Per germline, CDR1 SGHTA and CDR2 FQGNSA. V dropped 4 bases and J dropped 0; count of bases not matched to a gene: 3. The CDR3 spans 17 residues. The CDR3 here is CASSWTSGGYSTDTQYF. The CDR3 DNA sequence: TGTGCCAGCAGCTGGACTAGCGGGGGGTATAGCACAGATACGCAGTATTTT.

This clonotype was seen just once. The chain joins TRBV5-1 to TRBJ1-2; D is uncertain. Between the trimmed V and J ends, which lost 0 bases and 1 base, there was a span of 13 bases. The CDR3 is 16 residues long. Germline assignment: CDR1 SGHRS and CDR2 YFSETQ. CDR3 sequence (DNA): TGCGCCAGCAGCTTGGGGGAAGCCTTAAATAACTATGGCTACACCTTC. Its protein is CASSLGEALNNYGYTF.

This clonotype was seen just once. The CDR3, as DNA: TGCAGCGTTGAAGGAGAGGGACAGGGGAATGAAAAACTGTTTTTT. It yields the protein CSVEGEGQGNEKLFF. The V and J genes are TRBV29-1 and TRBJ1-4; 10 positions agree with TRBD1. Germline V gene data show CDR1 as SQVTM and CDR2 as ANQGSEA. The J segment lost 5 bases and the V segment lost 1 base, leaving 4 bases of the junction unmatched. The CDR3 contains 15 residues.

The V gene is TRBV3-1, the J gene TRBJ1-6; TRBD1 agrees at 7 bases. J lost 15 bases, V lost 3 bases, and 17 bases had no gene match. Looked up from germline, CDR1 is LGHDT and CDR2 is YNNKEL (reference sequence). The CDR3 has 16 amino acids. The CDR3 nucleotides are TGTGCCAGCAGCCACCCCTTGGGGACAGCGGCCTTTCTCCTCCACTTT. Its protein is CASSHPLGTAAFLLHF. Full variable domain (rest looked up from reference TRBV3-1 and TRBJ1-6): DTAVSQTPKYLVTQMGNDKSIKCEQNLGHDTMYWYKQDSKKFLKIMFSYNNKELIINETVPNRFSPKSPDKAHLNLHINSLELGDSAVYFCASSHPLGTAAFLLHFGNGTRLTVT.

The V and J genes are TRBV10-3 and TRBJ2-7, with 8 positions matching TRBD2. Germline-derived CDR1 and CDR2 are ENHRY and SYGVKD. The CDR3 covers 12 residues. V lost 7 bases, J lost 9 bases, and 8 bases stayed unmatched. The CDR3 loop reads CAITDSGGAQYF. For the CDR3, the DNA is TGTGCCATCACCGACAGCGGGGGCGCGCAGTACTTC.

The chain has TRBV21-1 and TRBJ2-7; the table names TRBD1, a call not compared with the DNA. The last part of the DNA fits TRBJ2-5 better; the J call may be wrong. TRBV21-1 is a pseudogene. This CDR3 has 21 residues. The CDR3 bases are TGTGCCAGCAGCGCTCAGGGTCCGGTTAAAAGGGGCGTACAGGGACGAGAGACCCAGTACTTC. It specifies CASSAQGPVKRGVQGRETQYF.

Comment on this clonotype: The junction differs from germline at one of its ends, possibly a read error. The V gene is TRBV7-7, the J gene TRBJ2-5; D gene ambiguous. This CDR3 has 14 residues. Germline CDR1 reads SSHAT; CDR2 reads FNYEAQ (reference sequence). The CDR3 reads CASSLEVNQETQYF. DNA for the CDR3: TGTGCTAGCAGCTTAGAAGTAAACCAAGAGACCCAGTACTTC.

Concerning this clonotype itself: The junction and the germline gene differ at one end; a read error may be behind it. The chain is built from TRBV3-1 and TRBJ2-7; D unresolved. Germline V CDR1 and CDR2: LGHDT, YNNKEL (reference sequence). The CDR3 has 13 amino acids. The CDR3 spells CASSQVRSSEQYF. CDR3 DNA: TGTGCCAGCAGCCAAGTCCGGTCCTCCGAGCAGTACTTC.

The V gene is TRBV27, the J gene TRBJ2-6, with 9 bases that match TRBD1. Germline V gene sequence: CDR1 MNHEY, CDR2 SMNVEV (reference sequence). The CDR3 length is 19 residues. The V and J ends lost 0 bases and 2 bases, in that order; junction bases with no gene match: 8. The CDR3 reads CASSLSAPGQGAGANVLTF. The CDR3 region has the DNA TGTGCCAGCAGTTTATCGGCCCCGGGACAGGGCGCTGGGGCCAACGTCCTGACTTTC.

This clonotype was seen more than once but under ten times. J is TRBJ2-3 and V is TRBV4-3, with 12 nucleotides matching TRBD2. The CDR3 consists of 19 residues. The V gene end was trimmed by 0 bases and the J gene end by 2 bases; junction bases not matched to a gene: 9. Germline V gene lookup returns CDR1 LGHNA and CDR2 YSLEER. CDR3 loop: CASSQDVLSSGGATDTQYF. The CDR3, as DNA: TGCGCCAGCAGCCAAGATGTTCTGTCTAGCGGGGGGGCCACAGATACGCAGTATTTT.

The chain carries TRBV20-1 and TRBJ2-4, with a tentative D call TRBD2 (5 bases). V lost 3 bases to trimming and J lost 13 bases, with 16 bases between them. The CDR3 consists of 12 residues. CDR1 and CDR2 (germline): DFQATT, SNEGSKA (reference sequence). The CDR3 sequence is CSARTNYNEQYF. The CDR3 DNA follows: TGCAGTGCTAGGACTAACTACAATGAGCAGTACTTC.

This clonotype was detected a few times. The chain carries TRBV5-1 and TRBJ2-5, with D possibly matching TRBD1 (6 bases). This CDR3 is 12 amino acids long. The germline V and J ends were trimmed by 7 bases and 4 bases, with 11 bases remaining between them. Germline V gene lookup returns CDR1 SGHRS and CDR2 YFSETQ. CDR3 in DNA: TGCGCCAGCGCTCGAGGGGGAGAGACCCAGTACTTC. Its translation: CASARGGETQYF.

The sample holds a few counts of this clonotype. The chain carries TRBV12-3 or TRBV12-4 and TRBJ2-3, with 7 bases that match TRBD1. J was trimmed by 0 bases and V by 2 bases; bases with no gene match: 2. There are 15 residues in the CDR3. CDR3 sequence: CASSLPGQSTDTQYF. CDR3 nucleotide sequence: TGTGCCAGCAGTTTACCGGGACAGAGCACAGATACGCAGTATTTT.